The 24 T cell receptor beta chains in this list originate from one sample, sequenced in a study of blood T cell repertoires in COVID-19. Generated by immunoSEQ multiplex PCR, the TCRdb table keeps only in-frame clones and is missing some. Of under 200,000 clones listed, about 80% were seen once; the top ten hold approximately 12%. Sequencing used PBMCs or T cells enriched from blood (not recorded which). These receptors were taken from a man in his forties or fifties who had recovered from COVID-19.

V gene TRBV18 combines with J gene TRBJ1-1, with D maybe TRBD1 (6 bases). CDR1 and CDR2 from the germline V gene are KGHSH and LQKENI. Trimming removed 3 bases from V and 1 base from J, with 12 bases in between. The CDR3 runs 15 residues. Here the CDR3 reads CASSPQQGSNTEAFF. CDR3 in DNA: TGTGCCAGCTCACCCCAACAGGGATCGAACACTGAAGCTTTCTTT.

The chain couples TRBV6-5 to TRBJ1-6; 10 nucleotides match TRBD1. This CDR3 has 14 amino acids. Trimming took 6 bases from V and 5 from J; bases not matched to a gene: 1. The germline V gene encodes CDR1 MNHEY and CDR2 SVGAGI. The CDR3, as DNA: TGTGCCAGCAGGACAGGGGGCAATAATTCACCCCTCCACTTT. Translation: CASRTGGNNSPLHF.

This chain joins TRBV7-9 and TRBJ1-5, with TRBD1 identical over 8 bases. After removal of 3 bases from V and 0 bases from J, the junction contained 4 bases not matched to a gene. This CDR3 spans 16 amino acids. CDR1 SEHNR and CDR2 FQNEAQ come from the germline V gene (reference sequence). The CDR3 reads CASSFGTGYSNQPQHF. The CDR3 DNA sequence: TGTGCCAGCAGCTTCGGGACAGGTTATAGCAATCAGCCCCAGCATTTT.

The chain employs TRBV28 and TRBJ1-3; D possibly corresponds to TRBD1 (5 bases). Germline CDR1 reads MDHEN; CDR2 reads SYDVKM. The V end was cut by 2 bases, the J end by 2 bases, with 10 bases between. This CDR3 spans 15 amino acids. The CDR3 is CASSLGGSTGNTIYF. CDR3 coding DNA: TGTGCCAGCAGTTTAGGGGGGTCAACTGGAAACACCATATATTTT. Supplemented by reference TRBV28 and TRBJ1-3, the full variable domain reads DVKVTQSSRYLVKRTGEKVFLECVQDMDHENMFWYRQDPGLGLRLIYFSYDVKMKEKGDIPEGYSVSREKKERFSLILESASTNQTSMYLCASSLGGSTGNTIYFGEGSWLTVV.

This clone appeared once. The chain has TRBV23-1 and TRBJ1-2; D may be TRBD1 (5 bases). TRBV23-1 is assigned to the ORF class and has an uncertain function. Trimming took off 7 bases at V and 3 bases at J, with 9 bases between the two ends. The CDR3 has 12 residues. CDR3 nucleotide sequence: TGCGCCAGCAAACTGACAGACTATGGCTACACCTTC. Protein sequence: CASKLTDYGYTF.

The J gene is TRBJ2-2, the V gene TRBV6-5, with a weak D call TRBD1 (5 bases). Germline V lookup: CDR1 MNHEY, CDR2 SVGAGI. Trimming removed 6 bases from V and 6 bases from J, with 8 bases in between. CDR3 length: 12 residues. The CDR3 loop is CASSRVPGELFF. The CDR3, as DNA: TGTGCCAGCAGCAGGGTACCCGGGGAGCTGTTTTTT.

V and J are TRBV30 and TRBJ2-2, with 7 bases matching TRBD1. Germline CDR1 reads GTSNPN; CDR2 reads SVGIG (reference sequence). J was trimmed by 5 bases and V by 2 bases; bases with no gene match: 8. The length of the CDR3 is 15 residues. The CDR3: CAWSRTGRSTGELFF. CDR3 in DNA: TGTGCCTGGAGTAGGACAGGTCGCTCTACCGGGGAGCTGTTTTTT.

This chain uses TRBV5-6 with TRBJ2-1; D remains unclear. CDR3 length: 11 residues. V lost 3 bases to trimming and J lost 12 bases, with 10 bases between them. Germline V CDR1 and CDR2: SGHDT, YYEEEE. The CDR3 DNA follows: TGTGCCAGCAGCTCAACAGTCGTGCAGTTCTTC. Translation: CASSSTVVQFF.

The chain recombines TRBV30 with TRBJ1-2, with D uncertain. Trimming shortened V by 3 bases and J by 5 bases, and 13 bases separated the two germline ends. The CDR3 totals 13 residues. CDR1 GTSNPN and CDR2 SVGIG come from the germline V gene (reference sequence). CDR3 DNA: TGTGCCTGGAGCCTAGCTTTGGGGTATGGCTACACCTTC. This sequence encodes CAWSLALGYGYTF.

CDR3 residues: CASSLAGVNQPQHF. DNA of the CDR3: TGTGCCAGCAGTTTGGCAGGGGTAAATCAGCCCCAGCATTTT. J is TRBJ1-5 and V is TRBV28; D possibly corresponds to TRBD1 (6 bases). V lost 3 bases and J 4 bases, leaving 10 bases between the germline ends. The CDR3 extends over 14 amino acids. CDR1 and CDR2 (germline): MDHEN, SYDVKM.

V is TRBV2 and J is TRBJ1-1; a possible D gene is TRBD1 (6 bases). Trimming took 11 bases from V and 10 from J, leaving 17 bases between them. The CDR3 has 11 amino acids. Germline CDR1 SNHLY, CDR2 FYNNEI. The CDR3 coding sequence is TGTGCCCTTCTAACAGGGTATCGAGCTTTCTTT. Protein sequence: CALLTGYRAFF.

This clone was seen only once. V and J are TRBV11-3 and TRBJ1-6, with TRBD1 matching over 7 bases. V lost 7 bases, J lost 4 bases, and 7 bases stayed unmatched. Germline CDR1 reads SGHNT; CDR2 reads YENEEA. This CDR3 is built from 15 residues. The CDR3 DNA reads TGTGCCAGCACGGCGACAGGGCCTTATAATTCACCCCTCCACTTT. The encoded protein is CASTATGPYNSPLHF.

V usage is TRBV19 and J usage is TRBJ2-2, with D perhaps matching TRBD2 (6 bases). Germline V lookup: CDR1 LNHDA, CDR2 SQIVND (reference sequence). V shed 10 bases and J shed 2 bases, with 17 bases lying between them. There are 15 residues in the CDR3. This CDR3 is CATKIAGYNTGELFF. The CDR3 DNA reads TGTGCCACTAAAATCGCGGGGTACAACACCGGGGAGCTGTTTTTT.

This sequence joins TRBV7-2 and TRBJ1-1; TRBD1 agrees at 8 bases. The length of the CDR3 is 16 residues. Trimming removed 1 base from V and 3 bases from J; junction bases left unmatched: 7. CDR1 and CDR2 (germline): SGHTA, FQGNSA. The DNA of the CDR3 is TGTGCCAGCAGCTTAGGGTCAGGGGGCTTCTACACTGAAGCTTTCTTT. This translates into CASSLGSGGFYTEAFF.

The chain recombines TRBV7-9 with TRBJ2-1; D gene unclear. The germline V and J ends were trimmed by 7 bases and 7 bases, with 8 bases remaining between them. This CDR3 spans 11 amino acids. Germline V gene data show CDR1 as SEHNR and CDR2 as FQNEAQ (reference sequence). This CDR3 is CASINENEQFF. The CDR3 DNA follows: TGTGCCAGCATAAACGAGAATGAGCAGTTCTTC. Using reference TRBV7-9 and TRBJ2-1 for the parts outside the CDR3, the full variable domain is DTGVSQNPRHKITKRGQNVTFRCDPISEHNRLYWYRQTLGQGPEFLTYFQNEAQLEKSRLLSDRFSAERPKGSFSTLEIQRTEQGDSAMYLCASINENEQFFGPGTRLTVL.

The chain is built from TRBV5-4 and TRBJ1-2; 8 bases line up with TRBD1. The CDR3 runs to 17 residues. V gave up 3 bases and J gave up 1 base; unmatched junction bases: 11. Germline loops: CDR1 SGHNT, CDR2 YYREEE (reference sequence). The CDR3 region has the DNA TGTGCCAGCAGCTCAGTTCCACGGACAGGGAATAACTATGGCTACACCTTC. Translation: CASSSVPRTGNNYGYTF.

This clone was seen just once. This chain joins TRBV6-5 and TRBJ1-2, with D hard to call. Germline loops: CDR1 MNHEY, CDR2 SVGAGI. This CDR3 contains 13 residues. Trimming took 0 bases from V and 6 from J, leaving 8 bases between them. The CDR3 DNA reads as TGTGCCAGCAGTTACTCGACCGGGAATGGCTACACCTTC. Translated: CASSYSTGNGYTF.

This clone was found a few times. J is TRBJ2-6 and V is TRBV2; no clear D. Germline lookup yields CDR1 SNHLY and CDR2 FYNNEI. V dropped 7 bases and J dropped 0 bases, with 7 bases sitting between them. The CDR3 contains 14 residues. The CDR3 DNA follows: TGTGCCAGCACCTCCCCCTCTGGGGCCAACGTCCTGACTTTC. This encodes CASTSPSGANVLTF.

The chain employs TRBV5-1 and TRBJ1-4; tentative D call: TRBD1 (6 bases). Germline CDR1 and CDR2: SGHRS and YFSETQ. The V end was cut by 0 bases, the J end by 6 bases, with 15 bases between. This CDR3 is 16 amino acids long. The CDR3 loop reads CASSLDRPHRDEKLFF. The CDR3 bases are TGCGCCAGCAGCTTGGATCGGCCTCACAGGGATGAAAAACTGTTTTTT.

V usage is TRBV19 and J usage is TRBJ2-6; 8 nucleotides align to TRBD2. Germline V gene sequence: CDR1 LNHDA, CDR2 SQIVND (reference sequence). The trim removed 1 base at V and 0 bases at J, leaving 2 bases unmatched. The CDR3 has 17 amino acids. The CDR3: CASSIGGGSSGANVLTF. Here the CDR3 DNA reads TGTGCCAGTAGTATAGGCGGGGGGTCCTCTGGGGCCAACGTCCTGACTTTC.

The chain combines TRBV11-2 with TRBJ2-1, with D hard to call. V lost 6 bases and J 8 bases, leaving 17 bases between the germline ends. CDR3 length: 14 residues. Germline CDR1 is SGHAT and CDR2 is FQNNGV. The CDR3 DNA sequence: TGTGCCAGCAGGACCTTACGAAGACTCGATGAGCAGTTCTTC. As protein: CASRTLRRLDEQFF.

The chain links TRBV7-9 to TRBJ2-1, with 9 bases that match TRBD2. There are 15 residues in the CDR3. The V segment lost 2 bases and the J segment 6 bases; nucleotides outside the gene matches: 5. CDR1 and CDR2 (germline): SEHNR, FQNEAQ (reference sequence). CDR3 sequence: CASSLTAGGSNEQFF. The CDR3 coding sequence is TGTGCCAGCAGCTTAACAGCGGGGGGATCCAATGAGCAGTTCTTC.

The gene calls are TRBV19 and TRBJ2-2, with a tentative D call TRBD2 (5 bases). The CDR3 totals 15 residues. Germline V gene data show CDR1 as LNHDA and CDR2 as SQIVND (reference sequence). The germline V and J ends were trimmed by 2 bases and 0 bases, with 7 bases remaining between them. CDR3 coding DNA: TGTGCCAGTAGTATAACCGGGACGAACACCGGGGAGCTGTTTTTT. Its translation is CASSITGTNTGELFF.

V and J are TRBV2 and TRBJ1-4, with 9 bases matching TRBD1. The V and J ends lost 7 bases and 2 bases, in that order; junction bases with no gene match: 11. This CDR3 has 17 residues. CDR1 is SNHLY and CDR2 is FYNNEI in the germline V gene. Written as DNA, the CDR3 is TGTGCCAGCACCCCCGACAGGGGGTTTGGGACTAATGAAAAACTGTTTTTT. It specifies CASTPDRGFGTNEKLFF.